One sample yielded the 27 T cell receptor beta chains listed below, sequenced in a study of chemoradiotherapy in HPV16-positive cancers (dated by TCRdb to 2021 to 2024). Library creation used the immunoSEQ multiplex PCR assay. TCRdb obtained this table from immuneACCESS and retained in-frame rearrangements with V and J assigned. These tables miss some clones; where compared with another copy, unresolved V genes account for less than half of the shortfall, and the remainder is unexplained. A total of around 2,000 clones appear in this sample, nearly 90% of them only once. The ten largest clones add up to under 6.5% of the sample. This material consisted of tumor tissue, taken from a patient who underwent chemoradiotherapy. The origin of the receptors is a human donor with HPV-associated anogenital cancer.

J is TRBJ2-3 and V is TRBV29-1; D remains ambiguous. V was trimmed by 4 bases and J by 2 bases, leaving 10 bases between them. This CDR3 contains 13 residues. Germline V gives CDR1 SQVTM, CDR2 ANQGSEA. DNA for the CDR3: TGCAGCGTTGCAGCTTCTCACACAGATACGCAGTATTTT. Translated, it gives CSVAASHTDTQYF.

The chain employs TRBV9 and TRBJ1-2; no definite D call. The CDR3 is 15 residues long. The V gene lost 4 bases and the J gene lost 8 bases, with 21 bases spanning the gap. In germline, CDR1 is SGDLS, CDR2 YYNGEE. The CDR3 region is CASSPAGGRGGGYTF. The CDR3 DNA is TGTGCCAGCAGCCCCGCCGGTGGACGGGGAGGGGGCTACACCTTC.

The chain uses TRBV10-1 and TRBJ2-7; D not certain. The CDR3 covers 13 residues. Trimming removed 0 bases at V and 7 bases at J, with 10 bases between. CDR1 WNHNN and CDR2 SYGVQD come from the germline V gene (reference sequence). This chain's CDR3 is CASSESAGREQYF. In DNA form, the CDR3 reads TGCGCCAGCAGTGAGTCGGCAGGACGGGAGCAGTACTTC.

The rearrangement links TRBV9 to TRBJ2-3; TRBD2 might be the D (6 bases). The CDR3 is 15 amino acids. Germline CDR1 and CDR2: SGDLS and YYNGEE. Trimming removed 2 bases from V and 2 bases from J, with 12 bases in between. DNA of the CDR3: TGTGCCAGCAGCGTCGGGGGAACCCTCACAGATACGCAGTATTTT. Translation: CASSVGGTLTDTQYF.

The chain combines TRBV18 with TRBJ1-2; D may be TRBD1 (6 bases). Trimming pared 2 bases from V and 12 bases from J, leaving 13 bases between. CDR3 length equals 12 residues. Per germline, CDR1 KGHSH and CDR2 LQKENI. CDR3 bases: TGTGCCAGCTCACCAACAAACAGGGAGCACACCTTC. Its protein is CASSPTNREHTF. Full variable domain (missing parts from reference TRBV18 and TRBJ1-2): NAGVMQNPRHLVRRRGQEARLRCSPMKGHSHVYWYRQLPEEGLKFMVYLQKENIIDESGMPKERFSAEFPKEGPSILRIQQVVRGDSAAYFCASSPTNREHTFGSGTRLTVV.

In its sample, this clone was seen once. The chain couples TRBV6-1 to TRBJ1-6; D call uncertain. This CDR3 comprises 15 residues. V shed 4 bases and J shed 10 bases, with 17 bases lying between them. Looked up from germline, CDR1 is MNHNS and CDR2 is SASEGT. CDR3: CASSAPPGPGSPLHF. The CDR3 DNA sequence: TGTGCCAGCAGTGCTCCCCCCGGCCCGGGATCACCCCTCCACTTT.

This chain links TRBV27 with TRBJ2-2; TRBD1 matches 8 bases. The CDR3 is 15 amino acids. The trim removed 2 bases at V and 6 bases at J, leaving 5 bases unmatched. Germline CDR1 reads MNHEY; CDR2 reads SMNVEV (reference sequence). Here the CDR3 reads CASSLRTGSPGELFF. The CDR3 region has the DNA TGTGCCAGCAGTTTACGGACAGGGAGCCCCGGGGAGCTGTTTTTT.

This clone occurred a few times. The CDR3, as DNA: TGCAGCGTTGAAGGTGGTTCGGGACAGGGGTTTGAAATGAGCTCCTACAATGAGCAGTTCTTC. It codes for CSVEGGSGQGFEMSSYNEQFF. V usage is TRBV29-1 and J usage is TRBJ2-1, with 10 nucleotides matching TRBD1. Trimming cost V 1 base and J 0 bases; bases outside gene matches: 18. The CDR3 is 21 residues long. Germline values: CDR1 SQVTM, CDR2 ANQGSEA.

The chain carries TRBV5-1 and TRBJ2-7; TRBD1 matches at 7 bases. CDR1 SGHRS and CDR2 YFSETQ come from the germline V gene. The CDR3 is made up of 15 amino acids. The trim removed 2 bases at V and 1 base at J, leaving 6 bases unmatched. The chain's CDR3 is CASSLTTGSSYEQYF. DNA of the CDR3: TGCGCCAGCAGCTTAACGACAGGGTCTTCCTACGAGCAGTACTTC.

Concerning this clone itself: In this CDR3 the conserved last residue, phenylalanine or tryptophan, is missing, so a read error is likely. The chain combines TRBV9 with TRBJ1-2; D uncertain. Germline CDR1 SGDLS, CDR2 YYNGEE. This CDR3 has 14 residues. Trimming cost V 1 base and J 7 bases, with 14 bases left between them. The CDR3 protein is CASSVKRLGGGYTS. DNA of the CDR3: TGTGCCAGCAGCGTAAAACGCCTCGGAGGTGGCTACACCTCC.

The chain uses TRBV30 and TRBJ1-1, with TRBD1 as a possible D gene (5 bases). The length of the CDR3 is 17 residues. V dropped 2 bases and J dropped 1 base, with 20 bases sitting between them. Germline V gene lookup returns CDR1 GTSNPN and CDR2 SVGIG (reference sequence). The CDR3 nucleotides read TGTGCCTGGAGTCACTTCTTTATTGGAGGGGAGAACACTGAAGCTTTCTTT. Amino acid sequence: CAWSHFFIGGENTEAFF. Looking up the rest from reference TRBV30 and TRBJ1-1 gives the full variable domain: SQTIHQWPATLVQPVGSPLSLECTVEGTSNPNLYWYRQAAGRGLQLLFYSVGIGQISSEVPQNLSASRPQDRQFILSSKKLLLSDSGFYLCAWSHFFIGGENTEAFFGQGTRLTVV.

The chain has TRBV2 and TRBJ2-7; D unclear. The V end was cut by 3 bases, the J end by 9 bases, with 12 bases between. Germline V gene sequence: CDR1 SNHLY, CDR2 FYNNEI. There are 12 residues in the CDR3. This CDR3 is CASSEAQHGQYF. In DNA, the CDR3 is TGTGCCAGCAGTGAGGCGCAGCATGGGCAGTACTTC. Drawing the rest from reference TRBV2 and TRBJ2-7, the complete variable domain is EPEVTQTPSHQVTQMGQEVILRCVPISNHLYFYWYRQILGQKVEFLVSFYNNEISEKSEIFDDQFSVERPDGSNFTLKIRSTKLEDSAMYFCASSEAQHGQYFGPGTRLTVT.

This chain connects TRBV11-2 to TRBJ2-3; 7 nucleotides line up with TRBD1. The CDR3 length is 14 residues. The germline V gene encodes CDR1 SGHAT and CDR2 FQNNGV. The V gene end was trimmed by 2 bases and the J gene end by 3 bases; junction bases not matched to a gene: 2. The CDR3 region is CASSLFRGTDTQYF. The CDR3 DNA sequence: TGTGCCAGCAGCTTATTCAGGGGGACAGATACGCAGTATTTT.

The rearrangement uses TRBV6-5 and TRBJ2-3, with D maybe TRBD2 (5 bases). From germline, CDR1 is MNHEY and CDR2 SVGAGI. This CDR3 is built from 15 residues. With 5 bases removed from V and 1 base from J, the gap between germline ends came to 13 bases. This CDR3 is CASSLAGFGTDTQYF. The DNA of the CDR3 is TGTGCCAGCAGTCTAGCAGGTTTCGGCACAGATACGCAGTATTTT.

The chain carries TRBV27 and TRBJ1-6; 9 positions agree with TRBD1. The length of the CDR3 is 14 residues. The germline V gene encodes CDR1 MNHEY and CDR2 SMNVEV (reference sequence). Trimming cost V 5 bases and J 11 bases; bases outside gene matches: 7. The CDR3 nucleotides are TGTGCCAGCAGTCCCCGACAGGGGGTAACACCCCTCCACTTT. Translated, it gives CASSPRQGVTPLHF.

The chain recombines TRBV5-4 with TRBJ2-7; perhaps TRBD1 as D (5 bases). Germline CDR1 SGHNT, CDR2 YYREEE (reference sequence). The length of the CDR3 is 15 residues. V was pared by 4 bases and J by 0 bases, with 14 bases between. The CDR3, as DNA: TGTGCCAGCAGCCATACAGGAGTTATCTCCTACGAGCAGTACTTC. Protein product: CASSHTGVISYEQYF.

In DNA, the CDR3 is TGCGCCAGCAGCTTGGGGAGGGATGGAGGCTACACCTTC. It yields the protein CASSLGRDGGYTF. This chain joins TRBV5-1 and TRBJ1-2, with D unresolved. The CDR3 runs to 13 residues. Germline-derived CDR1 and CDR2 are SGHRS and YFSETQ. Trimming shortened V by 0 bases and J by 8 bases, and 11 bases separated the two germline ends.

The genes are TRBV14 and TRBJ1-2; D not certain. Trimming stripped 1 base from V and 6 bases from J, with 6 bases between. CDR3 length equals 12 residues. Germline CDR1 SGHDN, CDR2 FVKESK. In DNA form, the CDR3 reads TGTGCCAGCAGCCAAGGTGCGGATGGCTACACCTTC. Translation gives CASSQGADGYTF.

The chain carries TRBV2 and TRBJ1-1; D gene uncertain. Trimming cost V 2 bases and J 5 bases, with 9 bases left between them. Per the germline V gene, CDR1 is SNHLY and CDR2 is FYNNEI. The CDR3 extends over 13 amino acids. CDR3 region: CASSELGSTEAFF. CDR3 coding DNA: TGTGCCAGCAGTGAATTGGGAAGTACTGAAGCTTTCTTT.

The chain has TRBV7-9 and TRBJ1-1; D might be TRBD1 (5 bases). This CDR3 has 16 residues. Germline CDR1 reads SEHNR; CDR2 reads FQNEAQ (reference sequence). V was clipped by 5 bases and J by 0 bases, with 16 bases between them. CDR3 amino acids: CASSTRQYLMNTEAFF. Here the CDR3 DNA reads TGTGCCAGCAGCACCCGACAGTACCTCATGAACACTGAAGCTTTCTTT.

The DNA of the CDR3 is TGTGCCAGCAGCCTTGGAACGTGGGGACGTAATCAGCCCCAGCATTTT. Translated: CASSLGTWGRNQPQHF. The rearrangement links TRBV11-2 to TRBJ1-5, with TRBD1 as a possible D gene (5 bases). The V gene's germline CDR1 is SGHAT and CDR2 FQNNGV. V shed 5 bases and J shed 4 bases, with 18 bases lying between them. This CDR3 spans 16 amino acids.

The chain's CDR3 is CSVGQMRAFF. The CDR3 DNA reads as TGCAGCGTTGGACAGATGAGGGCTTTCTTT. The chain uses TRBV29-1 and TRBJ1-1, with a weak D call TRBD1 (5 bases). Germline values: CDR1 SQVTM, CDR2 ANQGSEA. This CDR3 contains 10 residues. Deletions cut 4 bases from V and 11 bases from J, with 11 bases between. Full variable domain (rest looked up from reference TRBV29-1 and TRBJ1-1): SAVISQKPSRDICQRGTSLTIQCQVDSQVTMMFWYRQQPGQSLTLIATANQGSEATYESGFVIDKFPISRPNLTFSTLTVSNMSPEDSSIYLCSVGQMRAFFGQGTRLTVV.

This chain joins TRBV6-1 and TRBJ1-3; the D is unclear. This CDR3 contains 12 residues. The germline V gene has CDR1 MNHNS and CDR2 SASEGT. Trimming removed 8 bases at V and 0 bases at J, with 5 bases between. DNA of the CDR3: TGTGCCAGCTGGTCCTCTGGAAACACCATATATTTT. Translated, it gives CASWSSGNTIYF.

This clone was recorded a few times. This rearrangement joins TRBV28 to TRBJ1-4, with D perhaps matching TRBD1 (6 bases). Germline V CDR1 and CDR2: MDHEN, SYDVKM. V lost 5 bases, J lost 5 bases, and 12 bases lay in between. The CDR3 totals 14 residues. The CDR3 sequence: CASSLRQGNEKLFF. The CDR3 nucleotides are TGTGCCAGCAGTCTGAGGCAGGGGAATGAAAAACTGTTTTTT.

This rearrangement joins TRBV9 to TRBJ2-7; no reliable D call. This CDR3 region has 14 residues. V gave up 2 bases and J gave up 3 bases, with 12 bases separating them. Germline V gives CDR1 SGDLS, CDR2 YYNGEE. The chain's CDR3 is CASSVRFEDYEQYF. The CDR3 nucleotides are TGTGCCAGCAGCGTGAGGTTCGAGGACTACGAGCAGTACTTC.

The chain joins TRBV9 to TRBJ2-2, with 10 bases fitting TRBD2. V was pared by 4 bases and J by 3 bases, with 9 bases of the junction left unmatched. Germline CDR1 and CDR2: SGDLS and YYNGEE. The CDR3 is 17 residues long. CDR3 DNA: TGTGCCAGCAGCCAGAGAGCGGGGGGGTGGGACACCGGGGAGCTGTTTTTT. This gives the protein CASSQRAGGWDTGELFF.

This chain links TRBV18 with TRBJ1-6; 9 bases match TRBD1. Trimming at V came to 5 bases and at J to 9 bases, leaving 8 bases not matched to a gene. This CDR3 region has 15 residues. CDR1 and CDR2 (germline): KGHSH, LQKENI. The CDR3 reads CASSSFDRGVSPLHF. The CDR3 bases are TGTGCCAGCTCATCCTTCGACAGGGGGGTTTCACCCCTCCACTTT.